This TCR beta chain stems from a study of T cells in Graves' hyperthyroidism and ophthalmopathy (dated by TCRdb to 2018 to 2020). In the study overall: Peripheral blood was sampled at the time of initial diagnosis, prior to any treatment. To identify distinguishing TCR V-J signatures, a discovery cohort of around 100 patients was used, comprising 40 to 45 with Graves' ophthalmopathy and some 57 with stable Graves' hyperthyroidism. An independent validation cohort of around 20 hyperthyroidism patients and approximately 16 patients who later progressed to ophthalmopathy tested prospective prediction of ophthalmopathy. For training and testing, the 100 or so patients in the discovery cohort were randomly divided in a 7:3 ratio. The study also compared thyroid tissue and blood T-cell repertoires from 5 to 7 Graves' hyperthyroidism patients. Following sampling, methimazole starting at 30 mg daily was given to hyperthyroidism patients, and high-dose intravenous methylprednisolone was given to ophthalmopathy patients. The paper describes TCR Vbeta CDR3 sequencing of fewer than 150 peripheral blood samples, made up of 43 ophthalmopathy patients, 70 to 75 hyperthyroidism patients and 17 progressor patients. Beyond this particular receptor, the publication reports: Ophthalmopathy was separated from stable hyperthyroidism by a 13 V-J signature model, with approximately 85% sensitivity and 81% to 82% specificity obtained in cross-validation and 80%/75% obtained in testing. Blood samples also contained most of the expanded thyroid clonotypes (frequency above 0.001), which suggests that blood repertoires may reflect thyroid immune responses. During validation, the model predicted progression to ophthalmopathy a median of about 5.9 months ahead of onset, with 70.59% sensitivity and 72% to 85% specificity. No statistical method was used to set the sample size in advance, and investigators knew the group allocation.

Stable Graves' hyperthyroidism was defined as the absence of progression to ophthalmopathy over 18 months of follow-up. Hyperthyroidism patients were newly diagnosed, with disease duration under 2 months, and aged 18 to 65 years. Patients with uncontrolled infections, other autoimmune diseases, pregnancy or lactation were excluded. Diagnoses were established on the basis of clinical symptoms, serum thyroxine and TRAb, thyroid ultrasound, and orbital computed tomography. PBMCs were isolated from 7.5 to 10 ml of fresh peripheral blood by Ficoll-Paque density gradient centrifugation. Trizol reagent was used to extract total RNA, and RNA quality was then checked on an Agilent 2100 Bioanalyzer. In regard to this clonotype: What antigen it recognizes has not been identified. No quality values exist for individual bases; no much larger clone is one base distant.

The TCR beta CDR3 regions were amplified from the RNA transcripts. A first-round RT-PCR of the TCR CDR3 used the HTBI primer set with the Qiagen OneStep RT-PCR kit. A second multiplex PCR round built the libraries, followed by size selection and purification. Libraries were sequenced paired-end with 100 bp reads on an Illumina HiSeq2000. Under the source paper's analysis protocol: SOAPnuke was used to process the raw data, with reads discarded if the reads contained adapters or uncalled bases, had a mean Phred below 15, or lacked an exact constant-primer or identifier match. COPE v1.2.5 was used to merge the high-quality paired reads, and each unique nucleotide sequence was defined as a clonotype. MiTCR v1.1 was used to align the clonotypes against IMGT TRBV, TRBD and TRBJ reference segments. Analysis was restricted to V-J combinations with a frequency above 0.0001, which covered 98% to 99.2% of repertoires. A TCS score was defined as the ratio of F50 (clonal expansion) to E x V (chaos), with BLOSUM62-based TCRdist applied between CDR3 peptides within each V-J. Welch's t-statistics and random forest reduced fewer than 550 V-J features to 10 to 15, which were used in a naive Bayes classifier (R e1071). TCRdb ran its own pipeline on the public reads, namely fastp trimming at Q25 and MiXCR clone calling, and kept in-frame beta chains. Each entry is one CDR3 protein sequence, shown with its most common DNA and genes. For this entry, the V and J calls and clone size follow TCRdb and not the study's own pipeline. Within this sample are about 500,000 distinct CDR3 sequences, with roughly a sixth of them counted one time only. The ten largest clones add up to approximately 20% of the sample.

For CDR1 and CDR2, the germline V gene lists MNHNS and SASEGT. The CDR3 spans 13 residues, from the cysteine through the phenylalanine. Only CDR3 DNA remains: 39 bases, in frame from the first base. V trim: 6 bases; J trim: 9 bases; unmatched bases: 7. The TCR comes from a woman under 30 with Graves' hyperthyroidism. The chain joins TRBV6-1 to TRBJ1-5; 8 middle bases align to TRBD1. The source material was blood. The nucleotide sequence reads as follows: TGTGCCAGCAGGGGGACAGGTGGCGGGCCCCAGCATTTT. The resulting protein is CASRGTGGGPQHF.